This T cell receptor (beta chain) stems from a study of blood T cell repertoires in COVID-19. On the study more broadly: PBMCs, B-cell-depleted T cells, or T cells provided the cDNA or gDNA that made up the material.

The ends were cut back, 6 bases at V and 1 base at J, with 9 bases in the middle. The CDR3 extends over 13 amino acids. CDR1 and CDR2 (germline): WSHSY, SAAADI. Profiled with immunoSEQ multiplex PCR; TCRdb holds only in-frame clones, not every one. The table has a few hundred thousand clones, about 86% seen once. The receptor was isolated from a woman in her 50s with acute or convalescent COVID-19. What was sequenced was peripheral blood. This chain links TRBV10-2 with TRBJ2-5; no clear D gene. CDR3 nucleotides: TGCGCCAGCAGAGAAACGGGCCAAGAGACCCAGTACTTC. This sequence encodes CASRETGQETQYF.